This T cell receptor beta chain was observed in a study of T cell repertoires in cytomegalovirus infection. MiXCR, run by TCRdb on the reads, gives a single entry per CDR3 protein. The sample yields roughly 90,000 distinct CDR3 sequences, about 24% seen once. On this clonotype itself: Its antigen is still unknown.

Here the sequenced sample was CD8+ T cells from cultured PBMCs, taken from culture after CMV antigen stimulation. The source is a human donor in good health (CMV status not recorded). Some clones in this sample may be carry-over from other donors' samples.

CDR3 bases: TGCAGTGCTAACCCGTCTAGCGGGAGAAACAATGAGCAGTTCTTC. Protein product: CSANPSSGRNNEQFF. This chain joins TRBV20-1 and TRBJ2-1; 10 nucleotides align to TRBD2. This CDR3 region has 15 residues. The trim removed 4 bases at V and 5 bases at J, leaving 8 bases unmatched. Looked up from germline, CDR1 is DFQATT and CDR2 is SNEGSKA (reference sequence).